This T cell receptor beta chain was identified during a study of T-cell memory formation after mild COVID-19. General study points: CD4+ contracting clones were mainly CM and EM; CD8+ ones, EMRA.

Trimming stripped 1 base from V and 5 bases from J, with 12 bases between. The CDR3 runs 14 residues. Germline loops: CDR1 SGHNT, CDR2 YYREEE (reference sequence). TCRdb recomputed calls from the 5' RACE reads with MiXCR, one row per CDR3 protein. The data hold 550,000 to 650,000 distinct CDR3 sequences, with 17% observed a single time. About this clonotype: As yet, its antigen is unknown.

The chain is built from TRBV5-4 and TRBJ2-5; no reliable D call. Sequencing was carried out using PBMCs or a T cell subset sorted from them (not recorded which). This receptor was identified in an adult woman who had mild COVID-19 (a few samples of this study predate the infection). Cell type and time point are not known. The CDR3 bases are TGTGCCAGCAGCTTGACGATAGCCCGGGAGACCCAGTACTTC. This sequence encodes CASSLTIARETQYF.